This TCR beta chain was documented in a study of OX40 agonist ivuxolimab in advanced cancers. Study conclusions and caveats: Partly responding patients at 0.1-3.0 mg/kg showed some of the smallest clonal expansion.

Sequenced by immunoSEQ multiplex PCR; TCRdb stores in-frame clones only, minus some. The sample records about 83,000 clones, approximately 79% being singletons. Comment on this clone: What it binds is not known.

Losses at the gene ends were 2 bases for V and 8 bases for J; bases not matched to a gene: 4. The CDR3 runs 14 residues. CDR1 PRHDT and CDR2 FYEKMQ come from the germline V gene (reference sequence). The sample was CD4+ or CD8+ T cells sorted from blood, taken in a trial of the OX40 agonist ivuxolimab. The origin of this receptor is an adult with an advanced solid tumor such as melanoma, head and neck, liver or kidney cancer. The V call is TRBV13, the J call TRBJ2-1; 9 nucleotides align to TRBD1. Written as DNA, the CDR3 is TGTGCCAGCAGCTTAAACAGGGGGCGACATGAGCAGTTCTTC. Translation gives CASSLNRGRHEQFF.